The 18 T cell receptor beta chains given below trace back to one sample, sequenced in a study of CD8 T cells in ankylosing spondylitis. TCRdb itself ran the 5' RACE reads through MiXCR, one entry per CDR3 protein. Here the sample spans approximately 300,000 distinct CDR3 sequences, around 18% being singletons. Sequencing was carried out using blood, either unsorted or a sorted T cell fraction (not recorded which). All receptors derive from a male donor with ankylosing spondylitis or in good health (not recorded which).

This clonotype was detected only a few times. In DNA form, the CDR3 reads TGTGCCAGCAGCCAACAGGGGTCTAAAGGGACCCAGTACTTC. Its translation is CASSQQGSKGTQYF. The rearrangement uses TRBV3-1 and TRBJ2-5; D might be TRBD1 (6 bases). With 2 bases removed from V and 7 bases from J, the gap between germline ends came to 14 bases. CDR1 and CDR2 from the germline V gene are LGHDT and YNNKEL (reference sequence). This CDR3 region has 14 residues.

The V and J genes are TRBV28 and TRBJ1-2; TRBD1 matches at 7 bases. With V trimmed by 5 bases and J by 3 bases, 12 bases remained unmatched. Germline V CDR1 and CDR2: MDHEN, SYDVKM. This CDR3 spans 16 amino acids. This chain's CDR3 is CASSIGQEPADYGYTF. The DNA of the CDR3 is TGTGCCAGCAGTATCGGACAGGAGCCGGCGGACTATGGCTACACCTTC.

This clonotype was observed at least ten times. The chain couples TRBV5-5 to TRBJ1-1; 9 bases align to TRBD1. This CDR3 is 15 amino acids long. Looked up from germline, CDR1 is SGHKS and CDR2 is YYEKEE (reference sequence). V shed 0 bases, J shed 3 bases, and the junction held 3 bases outside the gene matches. In DNA, the CDR3 is TGTGCCAGCAGCTTGGAGGACAGGGGCTACACTGAAGCTTTCTTT. Amino acids: CASSLEDRGYTEAFF.

CDR3 region: CSARDPTSVQETQYF. The CDR3 DNA sequence: TGCAGTGCTAGAGATCCGACTAGCGTCCAAGAGACCCAGTACTTC. This chain joins TRBV20-1 and TRBJ2-5; 8 positions agree with TRBD2. The V gene end was trimmed by 0 bases and the J gene end by 1 base; junction bases not matched to a gene: 4. CDR3 length equals 15 residues. CDR1 and CDR2 (germline): DFQATT, SNEGSKA (reference sequence).

This clonotype was recorded many times. The V gene is TRBV24-1, the J gene TRBJ1-5; possibly TRBD1 for D (6 bases). CDR3 length: 13 residues. CDR1 KGHDR and CDR2 SFDVKD come from the germline V gene. Deletions cut 7 bases from V and 3 bases from J, with 9 bases between. The CDR3 sequence is CATSQGYNQPQHF. The CDR3 region has the DNA TGTGCCACCAGCCAGGGGTACAATCAGCCCCAGCATTTT.

This chain uses TRBV13 with TRBJ1-2, with unresolved D. The CDR3 has 13 residues. Germline CDR1 reads PRHDT; CDR2 reads FYEKMQ (reference sequence). The germline V and J ends were trimmed by 3 bases and 4 bases, with 9 bases remaining between them. The CDR3 here is CASSFGEGYGYTF. The CDR3 nucleotides are TGTGCCAGCAGCTTCGGGGAGGGCTATGGCTACACCTTC.

This clonotype was detected a few times. The V gene is TRBV7-8, the J gene TRBJ2-3; 8 positions match TRBD2. V lost 2 bases to trimming and J lost 1 base; unmatched junction nucleotides: 11. CDR1 and CDR2 from the germline V gene are SGHVS and FQNEAQ. The CDR3 covers 18 residues. The CDR3 reads CASSLLGWAGGGTDTQYF. The DNA for the CDR3 is TGTGCCAGCAGCTTATTAGGTTGGGCGGGGGGAGGCACAGATACGCAGTATTTT.

This clonotype occurred a few times. The chain couples TRBV28 to TRBJ2-3; possibly TRBD1 or TRBD2 for D (5 bases each). The V gene lost 7 bases and the J gene lost 5 bases, with 25 bases spanning the gap. The V gene's germline CDR1 is MDHEN and CDR2 SYDVKM. The CDR3 extends over 17 amino acids. CDR3 in DNA: TGTGCCAGCATCCCGGCACTCCTGGGACGGCGAGAAGATACGCAGTATTTT. Protein: CASIPALLGRREDTQYF.

This chain joins TRBV20-1 and TRBJ1-2, with 8 bases fitting TRBD1. The CDR3 has 13 residues. V dropped 4 bases and J dropped 3; count of bases not matched to a gene: 4. Germline V gene lookup returns CDR1 DFQATT and CDR2 SNEGSKA (reference sequence). CDR3 amino acids: CSATTGGDYGYTF. As DNA, the CDR3 is TGCAGTGCTACCACAGGGGGTGACTATGGCTACACCTTC.

Concerning this clonotype itself: A read error may be the cause here, since a much bigger clone is one base away. Given the absence of the conserved phenylalanine or tryptophan at the CDR3 end, a read error is likely. The chain has TRBV10-3 and TRBJ1-1; 10 nucleotides agree with TRBD1. This CDR3 is 15 amino acids long. V lost 2 bases and J lost 6; bases outside the gene matches: 6. Per the germline V gene, CDR1 is ENHRY and CDR2 is SYGVKD. The CDR3 reads CAISEPGQGLPEAFY. The CDR3 DNA reads as TGTGCCATCAGTGAGCCGGGACAGGGGTTGCCTGAAGCTTTCTAT.

J is TRBJ1-2 and V is TRBV5-1, with TRBD1 as a possible D gene (5 bases). The CDR3 has 15 amino acids. Trimming pared 0 bases from V and 4 bases from J, leaving 13 bases between. CDR1 is SGHRS and CDR2 is YFSETQ in the germline V gene. The CDR3 DNA follows: TGCGCCAGCAGCTTGGAAGACGGGGGAATCTATGGCTACACCTTC. The encoded protein is CASSLEDGGIYGYTF.

The chain carries TRBV29-1 and TRBJ2-1, with 8 bases matching TRBD1. The CDR3 length is 16 residues. Germline trimming cut 7 bases from V and 2 bases from J; bases unmatched to any gene: 13. Germline CDR1 is SQVTM and CDR2 is ANQGSEA. The chain's CDR3 is CSARTGTGKTYNEQFF. The CDR3 bases are TGCAGCGCCCGTACCGGGACAGGAAAAACCTACAATGAGCAGTTCTTC.

This chain uses TRBV3-1 with TRBJ1-2; D is perhaps TRBD1 (6 bases). V was shortened by 2 bases and J by 4 bases, with 11 bases between the two germline ends. The CDR3 contains 14 residues. Germline values: CDR1 LGHDT, CDR2 YNNKEL (reference sequence). In nucleotides, the CDR3 is TGTGCCAGCAGCCAACGACAGGTCGCCTATGGCTACACCTTC. Translating it yields CASSQRQVAYGYTF.

This clonotype came up many times. The chain joins TRBV5-5 to TRBJ2-3; 8 bases agree with TRBD2. Trimming took 4 bases from V and 14 from J; bases not matched to a gene: 12. The germline V gene encodes CDR1 SGHKS and CDR2 YYEKEE (reference sequence). CDR3 length equals 13 residues. The CDR3 DNA sequence: TGTGCCAGCAGCCCTACTAGCGGAGAGACCCCGTATTTT. Protein product: CASSPTSGETPYF. Looking up the rest from reference TRBV5-5 and TRBJ2-3 gives the full variable domain: DAGVTQSPTHLIKTRGQQVTLRCSPISGHKSVSWYQQVLGQGPQFIFQYYEKEERGRGNFPDRFSARQFPNYSSELNVNALLLGDSALYLCASSPTSGETPYFGPGTRLTVL.

As to this clonotype: A read error is possible here, since a much larger clone lies one base away. V and J are TRBV4-1 and TRBJ1-1; a weak D match, TRBD1 (6 bases). The CDR3 is made up of 15 amino acids. Germline CDR1 MGHRA, CDR2 YSYEKL. As DNA, the CDR3 is TGCGCCAGCAACCAAGTCGGAGGGGGGAACACTGAAGCTTTCTTT. This encodes CASNQVGGGNTEAFF.

J is TRBJ2-5 and V is TRBV14; weak D call: TRBD2 (5 bases). Germline CDR1 is SGHDN and CDR2 is FVKESK. With 3 bases removed from V and 7 bases from J, the gap between germline ends came to 12 bases. The CDR3 covers 13 residues. As DNA, the CDR3 is TGTGCCAGCAGCCAGTACTTAGAGGGGACCCAGTACTTC. Residues: CASSQYLEGTQYF.

The table lists this clonotype with a few counts. This chain uses TRBV12-3 or TRBV12-4 with TRBJ2-1; TRBD2 aligns across 7 bases. The CDR3 has 14 residues. V shed 3 bases and J 6 bases; nucleotides not matched to a gene: 5. CDR3 residues: CASSLGGSTNEQFF. The CDR3 DNA reads as TGTGCCAGCAGTTTGGGCGGGAGCACCAATGAGCAGTTCTTC.

The chain employs TRBV20-1 and TRBJ2-5; D is unresolved. The germline CDR1 and CDR2 sequences are DFQATT and SNEGSKA (reference sequence). V was trimmed by 6 bases and J by 1 base, leaving 18 bases between them. CDR3 length: 15 residues. This chain's CDR3 is CSAELTERSQETQYF. The CDR3 DNA reads TGCAGTGCAGAACTTACGGAGCGTAGCCAAGAGACCCAGTACTTC.